This TCR beta chain was found in a study of T cell repertoires in cytomegalovirus infection. Study overall: An indication of both CMV infection and matching HLA type came from public TCR beta signatures.

This clonotype was recorded many times. The antigen remains undetermined. Study-wide results and caveats: It was HLA-C-restricted CMV-specific TCR beta clonotypes that dominated the response ex vivo. Cumulative frequency of public TCR beta families picked out carriers of CMV plus the relevant HLA.

Germline loops: CDR1 SGDLS, CDR2 YYNGEE. V shed 4 bases, J shed 5 bases, and the junction held 7 bases outside the gene matches. The CDR3 length is 14 residues. Each CDR3 protein is one row after TCRdb ran MiXCR on the reads. The top ten hold approximately 1.6% of the sample, which has approximately 240,000 distinct CDR3 sequences, roughly 12% seen once. The gene calls are TRBV9 and TRBJ2-5, with 8 positions matching TRBD1. The clonotype originates from a human donor in good health (CMV status not recorded). Some clones in this sample may be carry-over from other donors' samples. The sample was PBMCs. CDR3 sequence (DNA): TGTGCCAGCAGCCTGGGACAGGCCGCGGAGACCCAGTACTTC. Protein: CASSLGQAAETQYF.